This entry lists 8 T cell receptor beta chains sequenced from one sample in a study of shared clonotypes between healthy human individuals. Sequencing used immunoSEQ multiplex PCR; TCRdb keeps in-frame clones, though not all of them. The sample consists of 1.6 million or so clones, around 98.5% of them appearing once. What was sequenced was naive CD4+ T cells sorted from blood. The subset was: CD45RA+ positively selected. The source is a man aged 30 to 45 in good health.

The V call is TRBV9, the J call TRBJ2-7; TRBD2 might be the D (6 bases). The CDR3 covers 15 residues. Germline V gene sequence: CDR1 SGDLS, CDR2 YYNGEE. Trimming took off 0 bases at V and 3 bases at J, with 13 bases between the two ends. Here the CDR3 reads CASSVAVEGLYEQYF. The CDR3 coding sequence is TGTGCCAGCAGCGTAGCTGTGGAGGGGCTCTACGAGCAGTACTTC. The entire variable domain, with the rest obtained from reference TRBV9 and TRBJ2-7, is as follows: DSGVTQTPKHLITATGQRVTLRCSPRSGDLSVYWYQQSLDQGLQFLIQYYNGEERAKGNILERFSAQQFPDLHSELNLSSLELGDSALYFCASSVAVEGLYEQYFGPGTRLTVT.

V usage is TRBV11-2 and J usage is TRBJ2-7; the match to TRBD1 covers 10 bases. There are 12 residues in the CDR3. The germline gives CDR1 SGHAT, CDR2 FQNNGV. V gave up 6 bases and J gave up 6 bases; unmatched junction bases: 2. CDR3 sequence reads: CASRRTGGEQYF. The CDR3 DNA follows: TGTGCCAGCAGAAGGACAGGGGGCGAGCAGTACTTC.

The genes are TRBV29-1 and TRBJ2-1; D might be TRBD2 (6 bases). Germline CDR1 is SQVTM and CDR2 is ANQGSEA. V gave up 2 bases and J gave up 8 bases, with 16 bases separating them. The CDR3 has 14 residues. CDR3 in DNA: TGCAGCGTTGAACGGGACTCGGGGTTGGATGAGCAGTTCTTC. This translates into CSVERDSGLDEQFF.

This chain connects TRBV28 to TRBJ2-7; TRBD1 matches 8 bases. Germline V gene lookup returns CDR1 MDHEN and CDR2 SYDVKM. The junction had 11 bases not matched to a gene; V was cut back by 6 bases and J by 7 bases. CDR3 size: 14 residues. The CDR3 nucleotides read TGTGCCAGCAGCCCCGGGACAGGTAGTCGGGAGCAGTACTTC. It codes for CASSPGTGSREQYF.

Notes on this clone: In the same sample, other DNA sequences code for this CDR3. The rearrangement uses TRBV30 and TRBJ1-5; 9 bases map to TRBD1. The germline V gene has CDR1 GTSNPN and CDR2 SVGIG (reference sequence). The CDR3 contains 15 residues. The V and J ends lost 0 bases and 4 bases, in that order; junction bases with no gene match: 4. CDR3 bases: TGTGCCTGGAGTGTAAGACAGGGGGGAAATCAGCCCCAGCATTTT. Translated: CAWSVRQGGNQPQHF. Drawing the rest from reference TRBV30 and TRBJ1-5, the complete variable domain is SQTIHQWPATLVQPVGSPLSLECTVEGTSNPNLYWYRQAAGRGLQLLFYSVGIGQISSEVPQNLSASRPQDRQFILSSKKLLLSDSGFYLCAWSVRQGGNQPQHFGDGTRLSIL.

The genes are TRBV5-1 and TRBJ2-1; 10 bases fit TRBD2. The CDR3 has 15 residues. V lost 4 bases, J lost 4 bases, and 5 bases stayed unmatched. Looked up from germline, CDR1 is SGHRS and CDR2 is YFSETQ. CDR3 nucleotide sequence: TGCGCCAGCAGCCACGGACTAGCGGATTACAATGAGCAGTTCTTC. This gives the protein CASSHGLADYNEQFF.

This rearrangement joins TRBV28 to TRBJ2-7, with TRBD2 as a possible D gene (7 bases). There are 11 residues in the CDR3. Trimming cost V 11 bases and J 2 bases, with 10 bases left between them. Germline V gives CDR1 MDHEN, CDR2 SYDVKM. CDR3 DNA: TGTGCCCTGGGGGGGCCCTACGAGCAGTACTTC. It specifies CALGGPYEQYF.

This chain uses TRBV7-9 with TRBJ2-7; 7 nucleotides align to TRBD1. CDR3 size: 15 residues. V lost 4 bases, J lost 2 bases, and 8 bases stayed unmatched. CDR1 and CDR2 (germline): SEHNR, FQNEAQ (reference sequence). The chain's CDR3 is CASSSMGTAAYEQYF. The CDR3 bases are TGTGCCAGCAGCTCAATGGGGACAGCCGCCTACGAGCAGTACTTC.